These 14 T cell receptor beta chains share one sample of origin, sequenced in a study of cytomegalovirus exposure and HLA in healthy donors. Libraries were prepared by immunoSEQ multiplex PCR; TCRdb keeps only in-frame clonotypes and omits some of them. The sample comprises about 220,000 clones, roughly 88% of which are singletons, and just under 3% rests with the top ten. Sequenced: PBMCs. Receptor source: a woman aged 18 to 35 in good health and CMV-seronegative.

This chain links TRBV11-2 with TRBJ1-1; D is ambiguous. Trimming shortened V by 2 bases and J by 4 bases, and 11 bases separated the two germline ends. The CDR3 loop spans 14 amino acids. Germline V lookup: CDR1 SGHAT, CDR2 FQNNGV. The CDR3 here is CASSLFGGITEAFF. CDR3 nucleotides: TGTGCCAGCAGCTTATTTGGAGGGATCACTGAAGCTTTCTTT.

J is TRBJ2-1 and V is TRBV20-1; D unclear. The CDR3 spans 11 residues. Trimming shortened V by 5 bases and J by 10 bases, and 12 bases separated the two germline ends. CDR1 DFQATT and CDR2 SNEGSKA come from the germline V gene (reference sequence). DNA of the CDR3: TGCAGTGCTGGCAGTGGGCGAGAGCAGTTCTTC. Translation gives CSAGSGREQFF.

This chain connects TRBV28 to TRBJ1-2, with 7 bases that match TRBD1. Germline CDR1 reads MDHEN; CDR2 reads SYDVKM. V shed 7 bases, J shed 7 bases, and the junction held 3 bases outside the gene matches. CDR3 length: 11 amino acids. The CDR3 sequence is CASTDRAGYTF. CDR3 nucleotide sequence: TGTGCCAGCACAGACAGGGCTGGCTACACCTTC.

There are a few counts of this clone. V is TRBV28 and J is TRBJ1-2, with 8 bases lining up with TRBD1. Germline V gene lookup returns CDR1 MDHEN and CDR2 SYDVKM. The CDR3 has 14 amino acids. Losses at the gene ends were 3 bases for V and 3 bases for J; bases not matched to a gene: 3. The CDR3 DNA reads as TGTGCCAGCAGTTTTAGGACAGGGTACTATGGCTACACCTTC. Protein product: CASSFRTGYYGYTF.

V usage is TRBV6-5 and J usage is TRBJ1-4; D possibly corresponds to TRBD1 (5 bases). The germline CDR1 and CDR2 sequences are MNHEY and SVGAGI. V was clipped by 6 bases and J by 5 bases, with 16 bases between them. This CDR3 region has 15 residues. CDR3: CASRTLRGFNEKLFF. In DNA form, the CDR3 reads TGTGCCAGCAGAACCCTAAGGGGCTTCAATGAAAAACTGTTTTTT.

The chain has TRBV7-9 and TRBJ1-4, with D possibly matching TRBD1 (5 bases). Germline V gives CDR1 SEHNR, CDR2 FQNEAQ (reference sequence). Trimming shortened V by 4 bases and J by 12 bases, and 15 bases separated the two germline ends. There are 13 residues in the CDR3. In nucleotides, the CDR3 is TGTGCCAGCAGCTACTTAGGGCGGGACCAACTGTTTTTT. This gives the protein CASSYLGRDQLFF.

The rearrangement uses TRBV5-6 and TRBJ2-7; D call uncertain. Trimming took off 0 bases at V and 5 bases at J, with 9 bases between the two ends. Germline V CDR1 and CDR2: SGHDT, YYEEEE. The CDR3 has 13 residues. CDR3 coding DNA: TGTGCCAGCAGCTTGGTTTCTGGGCACGAGCAGTACTTC. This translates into CASSLVSGHEQYF.

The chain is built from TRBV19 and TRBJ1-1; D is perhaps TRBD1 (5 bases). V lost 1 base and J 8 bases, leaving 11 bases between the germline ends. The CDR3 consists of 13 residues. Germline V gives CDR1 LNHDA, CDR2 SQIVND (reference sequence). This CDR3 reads CASSIVRGREAFF. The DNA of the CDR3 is TGTGCCAGTAGTATAGTCCGGGGGAGAGAAGCTTTCTTT.

The chain's CDR3 is CASSTGTGRIEETQYF. The CDR3 nucleotides are TGCGCCAGCAGCACCGGGACAGGGCGGATAGAAGAGACCCAGTACTTC. The chain carries TRBV5-1 and TRBJ2-5; 9 bases are a match to TRBD1. In germline, CDR1 is SGHRS, CDR2 YFSETQ. The CDR3 is 16 residues long. After removal of 4 bases from V and 3 bases from J, the junction contained 10 bases not matched to a gene.

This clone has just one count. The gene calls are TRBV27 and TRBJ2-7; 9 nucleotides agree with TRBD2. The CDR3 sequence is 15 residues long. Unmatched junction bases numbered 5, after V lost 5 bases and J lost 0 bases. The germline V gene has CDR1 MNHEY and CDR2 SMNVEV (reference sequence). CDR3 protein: CASSLAGSSSYEQYF. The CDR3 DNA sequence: TGTGCCAGCAGTCTAGCGGGATCCTCCTCCTACGAGCAGTACTTC.

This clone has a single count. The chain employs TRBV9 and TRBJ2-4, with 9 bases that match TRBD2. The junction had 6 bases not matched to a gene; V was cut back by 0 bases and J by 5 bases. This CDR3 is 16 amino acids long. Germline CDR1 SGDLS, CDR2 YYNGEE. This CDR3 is CASSVGNSGSENIQYF. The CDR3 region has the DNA TGTGCCAGCAGCGTAGGAAATAGCGGGAGCGAAAACATTCAGTACTTC.

CDR3 DNA: TGTGCCAGCAGGCCCCTAGCGGGAGCCTACGAGCAGTACTTC. Translating it yields CASRPLAGAYEQYF. The chain uses TRBV28 and TRBJ2-7, with 10 bases that match TRBD2. V lost 6 bases, J lost 2 bases, and 4 bases stayed unmatched. The CDR3 extends over 14 amino acids. In germline, CDR1 is MDHEN, CDR2 SYDVKM.

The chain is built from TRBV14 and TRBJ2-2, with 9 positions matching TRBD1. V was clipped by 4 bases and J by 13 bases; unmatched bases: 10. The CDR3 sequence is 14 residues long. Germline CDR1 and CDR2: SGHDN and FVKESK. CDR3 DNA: TGTGCCAGCAGCCTGCAACCGGGACAGGGAGGGCTGTTTTTT. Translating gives CASSLQPGQGGLFF.

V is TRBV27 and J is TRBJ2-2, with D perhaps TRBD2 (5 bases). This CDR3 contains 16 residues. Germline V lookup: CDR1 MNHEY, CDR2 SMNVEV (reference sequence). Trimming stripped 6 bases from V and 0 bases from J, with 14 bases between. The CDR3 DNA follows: TGTGCCAGCAGCCCTATTGGGAGCCCGAACACCGGGGAGCTGTTTTTT. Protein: CASSPIGSPNTGELFF.